This TCR beta chain was captured by sequencing in a study of CD4 and CD8 cells across lung adenocarcinoma regions. The patients had localized lung adenocarcinoma, a non-small cell subtype. CDR1 SGHRS and CDR2 YFSETQ come from the germline V gene. The CDR3 spans 15 residues. Trimming stripped 6 bases from V and 3 bases from J, with 18 bases between. Via MiXCR, TCRdb re-called the PCR reads, giving one row per CDR3 protein. The data contain tens of thousands of distinct CDR3 sequences, over 45% of them seen just once; the ten biggest clones take up 45% to 60%. This chain uses TRBV5-1 with TRBJ2-5, with a tentative D call TRBD2 (6 bases). The receptor comes from a male donor with lung adenocarcinoma. The CD4 and CD8 labels of this study may be unreliable. Sequencing was carried out using CD8+ T cells from the center of a lung tumor. CDR3 bases: TGCGCCAGCATCGAGAGTAGCGGATATAAAGAGACCCAGTACTTC. This codes for CASIESSGYKETQYF.